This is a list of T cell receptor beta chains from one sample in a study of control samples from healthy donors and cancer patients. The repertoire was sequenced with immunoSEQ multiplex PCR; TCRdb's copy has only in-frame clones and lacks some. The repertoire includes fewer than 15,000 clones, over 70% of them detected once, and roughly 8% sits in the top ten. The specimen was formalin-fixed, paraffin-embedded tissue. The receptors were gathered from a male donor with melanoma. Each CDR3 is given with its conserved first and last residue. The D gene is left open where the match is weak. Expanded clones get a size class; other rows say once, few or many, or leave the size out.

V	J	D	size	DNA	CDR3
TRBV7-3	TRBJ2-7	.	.	TGTGCCAGCAGCCCTGGACTACCCTACGAGCAGTACTTC	CASSPGLPYEQYF
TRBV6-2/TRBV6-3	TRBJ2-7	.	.	TGTGCCAGCAGTTCCACCGGGACCTACCGCTACGAGCAGTACTTC	CASSSTGTYRYEQYF
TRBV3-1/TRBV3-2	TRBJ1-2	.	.	TGTGCCAGCAGCCAAGCAGGGATCCGGAATGGCTACACCTTC	CASSQAGIRNGYTF
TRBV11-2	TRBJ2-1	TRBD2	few	TGTGCCAGCAGCTCCGGGACTAGCAGCAATGAGCAGTTCTTC	CASSSGTSSNEQFF
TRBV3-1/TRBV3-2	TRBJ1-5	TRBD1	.	TGTGCTAGCAGCCAGGGGACAGCATATAGCAATCAGCCCCAGCATTTT	CASSQGTAYSNQPQHF
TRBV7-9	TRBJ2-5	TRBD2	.	TGTGCCAGCAGCTCGCTAGCGGGGAGGTTACAGACCCAGTACTTC	CASSSLAGRLQTQYF
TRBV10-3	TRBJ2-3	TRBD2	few	TGTGCCATCAGTGGCCTAGGACTAGCGGGGGGCACAGATACGCAGTATTTT	CAISGLGLAGGTDTQYF
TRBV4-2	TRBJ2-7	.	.	TGTGCCAGCAGCCAAAGACTCCACTCCTACGAGCAGTACTTC	CASSQRLHSYEQYF
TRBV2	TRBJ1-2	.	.	TGTGCCAGCAGTGAGAGAGGATATGGCTACACCTTC	CASSERGYGYTF
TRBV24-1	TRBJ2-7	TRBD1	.	TGTGCCACCAGTGACGGGGACAGGGTCTTCGACGAGCAGTACTTC	CATSDGDRVFDEQYF
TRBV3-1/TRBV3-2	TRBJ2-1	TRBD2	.	TGTGCCAGCAGCCAAGAGGAGGTAGCGGGGGAAGGGTCCTACAATGAGCAGTTCTTC	CASSQEEVAGEGSYNEQFF
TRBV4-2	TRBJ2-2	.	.	TGTGCCAGCAGCCAAGATCATCTCGGGGAGCTGTTTTTT	CASSQDHLGELFF
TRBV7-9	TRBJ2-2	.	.	TGTGCCAGCAGCTTAACTGTCACAGGGAAGAACACCGGGGAGCTGTTTTTT	CASSLTVTGKNTGELFF
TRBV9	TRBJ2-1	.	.	TGTGCCAGCAGCAAGACCCAGGGAGCTCACAATGAGCAGTTCTTC	CASSKTQGAHNEQFF
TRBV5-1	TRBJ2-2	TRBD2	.	TGCGCCAGCAGCGTTCTAGCGGGGGGGCGGAACACCGGGGAGCTGTTTTTT	CASSVLAGGRNTGELFF
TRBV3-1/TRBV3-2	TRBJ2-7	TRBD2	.	TGTGCCAGCAGCCATGGTACTAGCGGGGGCCTTAAAGTCTACGAGCAGTACTTC	CASSHGTSGGLKVYEQYF
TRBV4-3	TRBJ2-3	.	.	TGCGCCAGCAGCCAATTTTTTGACTTAACAACAAACACAGATACGCAGTATTTT	CASSQFFDLTTNTDTQYF
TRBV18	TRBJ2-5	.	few	TGTGCCAGCTCACTCCGACTAAAAGAGACCCAGTACTTC	CASSLRLKETQYF
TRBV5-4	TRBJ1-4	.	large	TGTGCCAGCAAGGACAGCCTGAATGAAAAACTGTTTTTT	CASKDSLNEKLFF
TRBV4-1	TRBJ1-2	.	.	TGCGCCAGCAGCCAAGGGACTAACTATGGCTACACCTTC	CASSQGTNYGYTF
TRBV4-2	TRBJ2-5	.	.	TGTGCCAGCAGCCGACGGGACGGGAATGGAGAGACCCAGTACTTC	CASSRRDGNGETQYF
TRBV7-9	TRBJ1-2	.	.	TGTGCCAGCAGCTTAAATACAGGGAACTATGGCTACACCTTC	CASSLNTGNYGYTF
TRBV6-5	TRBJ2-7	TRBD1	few	TGTGCCAGCAGTACACGGGACAGAACCTACGAGCAGTACTTC	CASSTRDRTYEQYF
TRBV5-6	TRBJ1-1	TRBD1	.	TGTGCCAGCAGCTTGGGGGACAGGGTTCAAGCTTTCTTT	CASSLGDRVQAFF
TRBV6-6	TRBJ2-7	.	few	TGTGCCAGCAGTTTTGACCGGGACCTCCGGGGCGAGCAGTACTTC	CASSFDRDLRGEQYF
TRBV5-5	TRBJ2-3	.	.	TGTGCCAGCAGCTTGGAGGGTTTCGGAAGAAATACGCAGTATTTT	CASSLEGFGRNTQYF
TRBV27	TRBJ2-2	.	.	TGTGCCAGCAGCTTTGTAGGGACCAGGGTTGTCGGGGAGCTGTTTTTT	CASSFVGTRVVGELFF
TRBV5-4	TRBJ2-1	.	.	TGTGCCAGCAGCCACACTGGGGGGTTTGGAAATGAGCAGTTCTTC	CASSHTGGFGNEQFF
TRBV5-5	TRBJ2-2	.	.	TGTGCCAGCAGCTTGGGAGAGAGGGTCTCCGGGGAGCTGTTTTTT	CASSLGERVSGELFF
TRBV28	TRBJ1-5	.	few	TGTGCCAGCAGTTATGGACGCGGCAATCAGCCCCAGCATTTT	CASSYGRGNQPQHF
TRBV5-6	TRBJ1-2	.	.	TGTGCCAGCAGCTTGGTTAGGGTACAAGGCTACACCTTC	CASSLVRVQGYTF
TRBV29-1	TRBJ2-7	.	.	TGCAGCGCGCAAGTGGGGGGCGACTCCGAGCAGTACTTC	CSAQVGGDSEQYF
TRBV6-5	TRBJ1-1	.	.	TGTGCCAGCAGTCTTCAGGGGCGGCACACTGAAGCTTTCTTT	CASSLQGRHTEAFF
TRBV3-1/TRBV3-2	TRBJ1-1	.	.	TGTGCCAGCAGCCAAGTCGCGGGCTATGAAGCTTTCTTT	CASSQVAGYEAFF
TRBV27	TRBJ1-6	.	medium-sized	TGTGCCAGCAGCCACAGGGAAAGTAATTCACCCCTCCACTTT	CASSHRESNSPLHF
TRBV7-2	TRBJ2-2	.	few	TGTGCCAGCAGGGAGGGGGTCACCGGGGAGCTGTTTTTT	CASREGVTGELFF
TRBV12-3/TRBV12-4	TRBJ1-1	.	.	TGTGCCAGGATTTCAGGGAATACTGAAGCTTTCTTT	CARISGNTEAFF
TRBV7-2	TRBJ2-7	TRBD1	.	TGTGCCAGCAGCTTAGCACAGGGGCTCGAGCAGTACTTC	CASSLAQGLEQYF
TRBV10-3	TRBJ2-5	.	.	TGTGCCATCAGCTACGCCGGCAGCCCCACGGAGACCCAGTACTTC	CAISYAGSPTETQYF
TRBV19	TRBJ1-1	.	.	TGTGCCAGTAGTATCGGGGCCGGGGGATACACTGAAGCTTTCTTT	CASSIGAGGYTEAFF
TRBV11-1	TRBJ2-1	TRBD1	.	TGTGCCAGCAGCTTAGATGGGACAGGGGGGGTCAATGAGCAGTTCTTC	CASSLDGTGGVNEQFF
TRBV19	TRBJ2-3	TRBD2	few	TGTGCCAGCTCCCCGCGGGGGGGCCGGTCTAGCACAGATACGCAGTATTTT	CASSPRGGRSSTDTQYF
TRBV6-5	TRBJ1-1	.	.	TGTGCCAGCATGAAACAGTCTAACACTGAAGCTTTCTTT	CASMKQSNTEAFF
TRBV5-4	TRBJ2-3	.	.	TGTGCCAGCAGCTTATATAGCCAGACGCAGTATTTT	CASSLYSQTQYF
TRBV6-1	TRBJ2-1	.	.	TGTGCCAGCAGTGGGACAGTTCAGAGCTCCTACAATGAGCAGTTCTTC	CASSGTVQSSYNEQFF